This T cell receptor beta chain derives from a study of naive and memory T cell subsets (dated by TCRdb to the late 2010s). About the investigation overall: An open-source, UMI-based TCR alpha and beta sequencing pipeline was applied to sorted naive and memory peripheral blood T cell subsets. IgG serology results and the functional CMV T cell responses were in complete agreement. RNA was DNase-treated and reverse transcribed with TCR constant-region primers, mostly using SuperScript III. Overall study results and their limits: Each clonotype was defined as a single alpha or beta chain sequence rather than as a paired alpha/beta receptor. In both CD4 and CD8 cells, going from naive through CM, EM and EMRA, the Gini index went up while Shannon and inverse Simpson diversity went down. The repertoire findings for the naive and memory subsets could not be validated, as no ground truth was available. A power law was followed by TCR abundance, with an exponent that differed between naive and memory subsets but was consistent across the three individuals. After error correction, only a single occurrence was seen for over 90% of naive TCR sequences, so much steeper abundance distributions were produced than in memory subsets. RNA-based TCR counts may be affected by expression changes linked to T cell activation and differentiation. Naive repertoires, especially CD8, contained a few larger clonotypes, possibly memory cells re-expressing CD45RA.

From the second PCR step onward, the TCR alpha chain libraries and the TCR beta chain libraries were amplified separately. To determine each donor's CMV status, fresh PBMCs were stimulated overnight with CMV viral lysate, and IFNgamma production from CD4+ T cells was then assessed. Using Miltenyi beads, CD4 T cells were first positively selected, and CD8 T cells were then positively selected from the CD4-negative fraction. Cells were stained for CD3, CD4, CD8, CD45RA, CD27 and a live/dead dye and were sorted on a BD Aria II into four subsets based on CD45RA and CD27. Blood came from three healthy volunteers, each fractionated into CD4 and CD8 T cells and then into four differentiation subsets. Approximately 120 ml of peripheral blood was drawn per donor, and PBMC were isolated by Ficoll-Paque PLUS density-gradient centrifugation. After sorting, cells were lysed in RLT buffer, RNA was extracted using a Qiagen RNeasy kit, and the extracted RNA was stored at -80 degrees C.

This clonotype was detected ten times or more. Its antigen has not been determined. It has no much larger one-base neighbor in the sample; base qualities were not kept. V loses 3 bases at its end and J loses 5 bases; junction bases beyond the gene matches: 1. CDR1 and CDR2, looked up from the germline V gene, are SQVTM and ANQGSEA. The CDR3 covers 14 residues, taking in both the cysteine and the phenylalanine. The DNA shown is the 42-base CDR3, in frame from base 1. Library construction relied on UMI-ligation and nested PCR. An equimolar mix of two oligonucleotides covering both TRBC1 and TRBC2 was used as the beta constant-region primer. Four rounds of PCR were used to amplify ligated cDNA, with nested alpha and beta constant-region primers being used together with the SP2 primer. A single-stranded oligonucleotide carrying the SP2 primer and a 12-nucleotide UMI was ligated to the 3' end of the cDNA by T4 RNA ligase 1. Incubation of the ligation reaction was carried out at 16 degrees C for about 19-25 hours. PCR2 was typically performed as a SYBR Green qPCR and was stopped at a predetermined threshold so that over-amplification was prevented. Agencourt AMPure XP magnetic beads were used for all purifications after the first. Library amounts were measured by Qubit and library quality was assessed on a TapeStation, where the main peak was expected at around 650 bp. The pooled libraries were sequenced on an Illumina MiSeq using v2 2x251 paired-end kits, which usually yielded roughly 1-2.2 million reads per sample. Each sample library was pooled at about 4.4 nM, and about 5-8% PhiX was included to improve cluster recognition. In the source study's methods: FASTQ reads processed by Demultiplexor were assigned V and J genes by Decombinator through tag matching that tolerated a single base-pair mismatch. UMIs were used by Collapsinator to correct both sequencing errors and frequency errors arising from PCR heterogeneity. TCRs were translated and CDR3s were extracted from the conserved cysteine to the FGXG phenylalanine by CDR3Translator, with non-productive sequences being flagged. Gini, Shannon entropy and inverse Simpson indices were computed after subsampling the repertoires to the same number of UMI-defined TCRs. Clonotype abundance distributions were fitted to a power law by maximum likelihood within the linear range. For one naive CD8 sample, the pipeline and MIGEC produced similar UMI counts, unique TCR numbers and clonal distributions. In one analysis, naive TCRs that were also found in any memory subset of the same donor were excluded from the naive repertoire. Repertoires were searched for approximately 7,000 CMV-associated CDR3 sequences compiled from VDJdb and a published dataset. Through fastp at Q25 and MiXCR, TCRdb rebuilt clones from the public reads, retaining in-frame beta chains. One record per CDR3 amino acid sequence lists the most common genes and DNA. None of the V and J calls come from the authors' own analysis; TCRdb made them. This sample holds 80,000 or so distinct CDR3 sequences; 8% to 9.5% were observed only once. Together, the top ten hold less than 1.5% of the sample.

The rearranged segments are TRBV29-1 and TRBJ2-1; TRBD2 lines up with 13 middle nucleotides. The specimen was naive CD8+ T cells from blood. The cell subset or site label, as the study defines it: naive T cells, CD45RA high CD27+. The clonotype originates from a human donor in good health. CDR3 protein: CSVDGLAGDNEQFF. At the DNA level, the sequence is TGCAGCGTTGACGGACTAGCGGGAGACAATGAGCAGTTCTTC.